This T cell receptor beta chain was recovered during a study of cytomegalovirus exposure and HLA in healthy donors. This clone was found a few times. This specimen includes other DNA sequences encoding the same CDR3. J lost 4 bases, V lost 0 bases, and 0 bases had no gene match. Germline loops: CDR1 SGHRS, CDR2 YFSETQ. The CDR3 is 14 residues long. 13 Jbeta primers and 60 Vbeta primers were used for the PCR. Method: immunoSEQ multiplex PCR; TCRdb's copy keeps in-frame clones and lacks some. The sample records 180,000 or so clones, 75% being singletons. The sequence derives from a woman aged 40-49 years in good health and CMV-seropositive. The sample comprised PBMCs. The J gene is TRBJ1-3, the V gene TRBV5-1; 8 bases match TRBD1. CDR3 DNA: TGCGCCAGCAGCTTGGGACAGGGGGGAAACACCATATATTTT. This gives the protein CASSLGQGGNTIYF.